This T cell receptor (beta chain) originates from a study of blood T cell repertoires in COVID-19. Source study methods: Amplification of reference gene primers was used by the study to estimate nucleated cell counts. Sequencing was performed with immunoSEQ multiplex PCR; in TCRdb, only in-frame clones are kept and a portion is missing. V and J calls and clone size follow that table, whereas D and trimming were derived from the DNA. The repertoire holds about 110,000 clones, about 80% seen once, with less than 5% in the top ten. J gave up 7 bases and V 1 base, and 3 bases lay outside the gene matches. CDR3 length: 13 residues. CDR1 is SGHTA, CDR2 FQGTGA, per germline.

V usage is TRBV7-3 and J usage is TRBJ1-2, with 7 nucleotides matching TRBD1. This receptor was identified in a woman between 65 and 79 years old with acute or convalescent COVID-19. Sequencing was performed on peripheral blood. DNA for the CDR3: TGTGCCAGCAGCTTAAACAGGGGCCTTGGCTACACCTTC. Residues: CASSLNRGLGYTF.